The 17 T cell receptor beta chains presented below share a single source sample, sequenced in a study of shared clonotypes between healthy human individuals (dated by TCRdb to 2019 to 2021). CD8 naive samples were obtained by positive selection for CCR7 among CD45RO-negative cells, yielding a CD45RA+CCR7+ population from which TemRA cells were excluded. The library was made by the immunoSEQ multiplex PCR assay. Imported from immuneACCESS, the table was reduced by TCRdb to in-frame sequences with V and J called. These copies leave out some clones; in studies compared against another copy, an unresolved V gene accounts for under half, and the cause of the remainder is not known. The sample profile shows roughly 600,000 clones; 98% of them were found once. The ten largest clones take up less than 0.35% of the sample. The sequencing input was naive CD8+ T cells sorted from blood. This specimen's cell subset or site label, per the study, means: CD45RA+CCR7+. These receptors were collected from a man in his thirties or forties in good health.

V and J are TRBV5-1 and TRBJ2-7; the match to TRBD1 covers 9 bases. CDR1 is SGHRS, CDR2 YFSETQ, per germline. This CDR3 spans 14 amino acids. The trim removed 4 bases at V and 0 bases at J, leaving 2 bases unmatched. The CDR3 coding sequence is TGCGCCAGCAGCCAGGGACAGGGCTCCTACGAGCAGTACTTC. Its translation is CASSQGQGSYEQYF.

This rearrangement joins TRBV27 to TRBJ2-7; TRBD1 might be the D (5 bases). The CDR3 consists of 14 residues. Between the trimmed V and J ends, which lost 6 bases and 3 bases, there was a span of 15 bases. Germline V gives CDR1 MNHEY, CDR2 SMNVEV (reference sequence). The DNA for the CDR3 is TGTGCCAGCAGAGAGCAGGGTCAGTACTACGAGCAGTACTTC. Translated: CASREQGQYYEQYF.

The rearrangement links TRBV4-1 to TRBJ2-1; D uncertain. Germline V gene sequence: CDR1 MGHRA, CDR2 YSYEKL. Trimming cost V 2 bases and J 8 bases, with 10 bases left between them. The CDR3 covers 13 residues. The CDR3: CASSQTLGDEQFF. As DNA, the CDR3 is TGCGCCAGCAGCCAAACCCTTGGGGATGAGCAGTTCTTC.

In regard to this clone: The sample carries other DNA sequences with the same CDR3. The chain is built from TRBV27 and TRBJ2-1; D uncertain. The germline V gene has CDR1 MNHEY and CDR2 SMNVEV (reference sequence). V lost 0 bases and J 2 bases, leaving 5 bases between the germline ends. CDR3 length: 14 amino acids. The chain's CDR3 is CASSLSGTYNEQFF. CDR3 bases: TGTGCCAGCAGTTTATCGGGGACCTACAATGAGCAGTTCTTC.

The chain links TRBV15 to TRBJ1-5; TRBD1 aligns across 7 bases. The J segment lost 7 bases and the V segment lost 0 bases, leaving 3 bases of the junction unmatched. CDR1 is LNHNV and CDR2 is YYDKDF in the germline V gene (reference sequence). The CDR3 extends over 14 amino acids. Here the CDR3 reads CATSREYRGQPQHF. For the CDR3, the DNA is TGTGCCACCAGCAGAGAATACAGGGGACAGCCCCAGCATTTT.

The chain combines TRBV9 with TRBJ2-3, with a possible D match to TRBD2 (6 bases). Looked up from germline, CDR1 is SGDLS and CDR2 is YYNGEE. Trimming left V 3 bases short and J 3 bases short, with 14 bases between. CDR3 size: 15 residues. The CDR3 protein is CASSGSGAVTDTQYF. In DNA, the CDR3 is TGTGCCAGCAGCGGTTCGGGAGCGGTGACAGATACGCAGTATTTT. Drawing the rest from reference TRBV9 and TRBJ2-3, the complete variable domain is DSGVTQTPKHLITATGQRVTLRCSPRSGDLSVYWYQQSLDQGLQFLIQYYNGEERAKGNILERFSAQQFPDLHSELNLSSLELGDSALYFCASSGSGAVTDTQYFGPGTRLTVL.

The CDR3 DNA follows: TGTGCCAGCAGAGGGGGCTCTGGGGCCAACGTCCTGACTTTC. Its protein product is CASRGGSGANVLTF. The chain uses TRBV7-9 and TRBJ2-6; a possible D gene is TRBD1 (6 bases). Germline CDR1 SEHNR, CDR2 FQNEAQ (reference sequence). Trimming cost V 6 bases and J 0 bases, with 6 bases left between them. The CDR3 is made up of 14 amino acids.

This clone came up once. The rearrangement joins TRBV6-1 to TRBJ2-1, with 9 bases matching TRBD2. Trimming took 1 base from V and 15 from J; bases not matched to a gene: 7. In germline, CDR1 is MNHNS, CDR2 SASEGT. This CDR3 contains 13 residues. The CDR3 spells CASSEGGGRAVFF. The CDR3 DNA reads as TGTGCCAGCAGTGAAGGGGGCGGGAGGGCCGTGTTCTTC.

V usage is TRBV16 and J usage is TRBJ2-3; D is unresolved. V was clipped by 1 base and J by 3 bases, with 8 bases between them. The CDR3 contains 14 residues. CDR1 and CDR2 (germline): KGHSY, FQNENV. The CDR3 bases are TGTGCCAGCAGCCAATGGGGATTTACAGATACGCAGTATTTT. This translates into CASSQWGFTDTQYF.

The chain recombines TRBV18 with TRBJ1-4; 11 bases are shared with TRBD1. Germline CDR1 is KGHSH and CDR2 is LQKENI. The trim removed 3 bases at V and 8 bases at J, leaving 8 bases unmatched. There are 16 residues in the CDR3. In DNA, the CDR3 is TGTGCCAGCTCACCGAGTCCGGGACAGGGGGAAGAAAAACTGTTTTTT. Translated, it gives CASSPSPGQGEEKLFF. Variable domain in full (rest from reference TRBV18 and TRBJ1-4): NAGVMQNPRHLVRRRGQEARLRCSPMKGHSHVYWYRQLPEEGLKFMVYLQKENIIDESGMPKERFSAEFPKEGPSILRIQQVVRGDSAAYFCASSPSPGQGEEKLFFGSGTQLSVL.

The chain recombines TRBV7-9 with TRBJ1-2; D remains unclear. CDR1 is SEHNR, CDR2 FQNEAQ, per germline (reference sequence). V lost 1 base, J lost 6 bases, and 9 bases lay in between. This CDR3 spans 13 amino acids. CDR3 sequence reads: CASSLGALDGYTF. The CDR3 nucleotides read TGTGCCAGCAGCTTAGGCGCGCTCGATGGCTACACCTTC.

DNA for the CDR3: TGCGCCAGCAGCCAACAGCTACAGGACTACACAAGCCGGGAGCAGTACTTC. Encoded protein: CASSQQLQDYTSREQYF. The chain has TRBV4-1 and TRBJ2-7; the D gene is possibly TRBD2 (6 bases). The CDR3 loop spans 17 amino acids. Germline V gene sequence: CDR1 MGHRA, CDR2 YSYEKL. V lost 2 bases and J lost 7, with 24 bases in between.

The chain combines TRBV29-1 with TRBJ1-4; possible D gene TRBD1, 6 bases. The germline V gene has CDR1 SQVTM and CDR2 ANQGSEA. The V gene lost 4 bases and the J gene lost 7 bases, with 10 bases spanning the gap. The CDR3 loop spans 12 amino acids. In DNA, the CDR3 is TGCAGCGTTGGGGCGGGGGCTGAAAAACTGTTTTTT. This gives the protein CSVGAGAEKLFF.

This clone was recorded a few times. The V call is TRBV6-5, the J call TRBJ1-1; D remains unclear. CDR3 size: 14 residues. The ends were cut back, 2 bases at V and 2 bases at J, with 9 bases in the middle. CDR1 MNHEY and CDR2 SVGAGI come from the germline V gene. CDR3 amino acids: CASSYVLDNTEAFF. The CDR3 DNA reads TGTGCCAGCAGTTACGTTCTCGATAACACTGAAGCTTTCTTT.

The chain combines TRBV4-3 with TRBJ2-1; the match to TRBD2 covers 10 bases. The CDR3 covers 17 residues. V shed 0 bases, J shed 3 bases, and the junction held 5 bases outside the gene matches. Germline assignment: CDR1 LGHNA and CDR2 YSLEER. The CDR3 sequence: CASSQDPGLAVYNEQFF. The CDR3 nucleotides are TGCGCCAGCAGCCAAGACCCCGGACTAGCGGTCTACAATGAGCAGTTCTTC.

This chain joins TRBV4-1 and TRBJ1-1, with D perhaps TRBD1 (5 bases). The V gene lost 1 base and the J gene lost 6 bases, with 6 bases spanning the gap. The CDR3 sequence is 12 residues long. CDR1 is MGHRA and CDR2 is YSYEKL in the germline V gene. DNA of the CDR3: TGCGCCAGCAGCCAAGCAGGGTCTGAAGCTTTCTTT. Encoded protein: CASSQAGSEAFF.

The chain carries TRBV4-1 and TRBJ2-7; D is unresolved. Germline values: CDR1 MGHRA, CDR2 YSYEKL. This CDR3 has 14 residues. V lost 1 base, J lost 2 bases, and 9 bases lay in between. This chain's CDR3 is CASSQVDWPYEQYF. Written as DNA, the CDR3 is TGCGCCAGCAGCCAAGTTGACTGGCCCTACGAGCAGTACTTC.